A few counts support the clone carrying this T cell receptor (beta chain). The source of the sample is a study of early T cells in non-severe SARS-CoV-2 infection. Study at large: The input, bulk RNA from unsorted whole blood, was sequenced, and chains were unpaired.

The CDR3 length is 16 residues. The ends were cut back, 0 bases at V and 2 bases at J, with 14 bases in the middle. Germline values: CDR1 LGHNA, CDR2 YSLEER. TCRdb used MiXCR to reprocess the 5' RACE reads, holding one entry per CDR3 protein. Among about 11,000 distinct CDR3 sequences, around 4.9% were seen once, and the ten largest hold around 9.6%. The receptor comes from an adult who was a healthcare worker with PCR-confirmed SARS-CoV-2 infection or an uninfected control (not recorded which). The sample consisted of whole blood. The V call is TRBV4-3, the J call TRBJ2-7; D is possibly TRBD1 or TRBD2 (5 bases each). CDR3 DNA sequence: TGCGCCAGCAGCCAAGATGGGAAATTGGGGGCCTACGAGCAGTACTTC. Its translation is CASSQDGKLGAYEQYF.